This T cell receptor (beta chain) appears in the sequencing data of a study of cytomegalovirus exposure and HLA in healthy donors. Study observations and caveats: The tendency of first-cohort TCR clusters to co-occur in the 120 validation repertoires was identified by a subsequent analysis.

To note about this clone: No antigen is known for it. A read error may account for a junction end that differs from germline.

Repertoires were generated with immunoSEQ multiplex PCR, while TCRdb's copy carries only in-frame clones and drops some. The sample has about 120,000 clones, roughly 95% seen once. This CDR3 contains 16 residues. CDR1 is SEHNR and CDR2 is FQNEAQ in the germline V gene (reference sequence). This TCR was recovered from a man between 18 and 35 years old in good health and CMV-seronegative. The sequencing input was PBMCs. J is TRBJ2-1 and V is TRBV7-9; 13 nucleotides agree with TRBD2. The CDR3 loop is CASILWGLAGNNEQFF. The CDR3 DNA is TGTGCCAGCATCTTATGGGGACTAGCGGGAAACAATGAGCAGTTCTTC. The full variable domain, rest sourced from reference TRBV7-9 and TRBJ2-1, is DTGVSQNPRHKITKRGQNVTFRCDPISEHNRLYWYRQTLGQGPEFLTYFQNEAQLEKSRLLSDRFSAERPKGSFSTLEIQRTEQGDSAMYLCASILWGLAGNNEQFFGPGTRLTVL.